Detailed here is one T cell receptor beta chain. Using immunoSEQ multiplex PCR, the repertoire was profiled, and TCRdb retains in-frame clones only, with some absent. The sample includes around 140,000 clones, around 90% of them seen just once. V was pared by 8 bases and J by 7 bases, with 10 bases of the junction left unmatched. This CDR3 has 13 residues. CDR1 and CDR2 from the germline V gene are MNHEY and SVGAGI. The sample belongs to a study of blood T cell repertoires in COVID-19. The V and J genes are TRBV6-5 and TRBJ1-2; 7 nucleotides line up with TRBD1. What was sequenced was peripheral blood. The TCR originated in a woman aged 45-59 years with acute or convalescent COVID-19. The DNA of the CDR3 is TGTGCCAGCGGCGAACAGGGGATTCGTGGCTACACCTTC. Protein: CASGEQGIRGYTF.